The rows below give T cell receptor beta chains drawn from one sample of a study of blood T cells in healthy people across ages. TCRdb reprocessed the 5' RACE reads with MiXCR, giving one entry per CDR3 protein. There are about 1.8 million distinct CDR3 sequences in the sample; less than 50% occur only once, and over 2% lies in the top ten. Sequencing was carried out using blood. The source is a woman aged 35 to 49 in good health. Both conserved end residues are part of each CDR3. Fields, in order: V gene, J gene, D gene, clone size, CDR3 DNA, CDR3 protein. D genes are given only for firm matches. Not every row has a clone size; where given, it reads once, few, many or a size class.

v_call: TRBV15
j_call: TRBJ1-2
d_call: TRBD1
clone_size: many
cdr3_nt: TGTGCCACCAGCAGCAGACAGGGATTGGGTGGCTACACCTTC
cdr3_aa: CATSSRQGLGGYTF

v_call: TRBV5-1
j_call: TRBJ2-6
d_call: TRBD1
clone_size: .
cdr3_nt: TGCGCCAGCAGCTGGGTGGGACAGACCTCTGGGGCCAACGTCCTGACTTTC
cdr3_aa: CASSWVGQTSGANVLTF

v_call: TRBV6-5
j_call: TRBJ2-3
d_call: .
clone_size: .
cdr3_nt: TGTGCCAGCAGTTACCTAGCACTTAGCACAGATACGCAGTATTTT
cdr3_aa: CASSYLALSTDTQYF

v_call: TRBV9
j_call: TRBJ1-2
d_call: .
clone_size: .
cdr3_nt: TGTGCCAGCAGCGTACGGTGGGGGTCGGACTATGGCTACACCTTC
cdr3_aa: CASSVRWGSDYGYTF

v_call: TRBV7-9
j_call: TRBJ1-4
d_call: TRBD1
clone_size: .
cdr3_nt: TGTGCCAGCAGCTTAGGACCCTGGGACAGGGGTCCTGAAAAACTGTTTTTT
cdr3_aa: CASSLGPWDRGPEKLFF

v_call: TRBV12-3/TRBV12-4
j_call: TRBJ2-3
d_call: .
clone_size: .
cdr3_nt: TGTGCCAGCAGTTGGGACACCGCTAGCACAGATACGCAGTATTTT
cdr3_aa: CASSWDTASTDTQYF

v_call: TRBV6-5
j_call: TRBJ1-2
d_call: TRBD1
clone_size: few
cdr3_nt: TGTGCCAGCAGCCGACCGGGACAGGGGTCTGGCTACACCTTC
cdr3_aa: CASSRPGQGSGYTF

v_call: TRBV5-1
j_call: TRBJ2-7
d_call: .
clone_size: .
cdr3_nt: TGCGCCAGCAGCAACGCCCGGGCCTACGAGCAGTACTTC
cdr3_aa: CASSNARAYEQYF

v_call: TRBV12-3/TRBV12-4
j_call: TRBJ2-5
d_call: .
clone_size: .
cdr3_nt: TGTGCCAGCAGTAACGGACTTAGTCAAGAGACCCAGTACTTC
cdr3_aa: CASSNGLSQETQYF

v_call: TRBV7-9
j_call: TRBJ1-1
d_call: TRBD1
clone_size: .
cdr3_nt: TGTGCCAGCAGCCTCCTTCAGGGGGCCGACCCGAGGATGAACACTGAAGCTTTCTTT
cdr3_aa: CASSLLQGADPRMNTEAFF

v_call: TRBV7-2
j_call: TRBJ2-6
d_call: TRBD1
clone_size: few
cdr3_nt: TGTGCCAGCAGCTTCACCGGGACAGGGGTCGGGGCCAACGTCCTGACTTTC
cdr3_aa: CASSFTGTGVGANVLTF

v_call: TRBV20-1
j_call: TRBJ2-1
d_call: .
clone_size: .
cdr3_nt: TGCAGTGCTAGTAAACAGAGTTCCTACAATGAGCAGTTCTTC
cdr3_aa: CSASKQSSYNEQFF

v_call: TRBV20-1
j_call: TRBJ2-3
d_call: .
clone_size: .
cdr3_nt: TGCAGTGCCGCGTTTTCAGATACGCAGTATTTT
cdr3_aa: CSAAFSDTQYF

v_call: TRBV6-2/TRBV6-3
j_call: TRBJ1-5
d_call: .
clone_size: .
cdr3_nt: TGTGCCAGCAGCCTCGGCAGGAGTAGCAATCAGCCCCAGCATTTT
cdr3_aa: CASSLGRSSNQPQHF

v_call: TRBV5-1
j_call: TRBJ2-7
d_call: .
clone_size: few
cdr3_nt: TGCGCCAGCAGCTTGGCGGTTGTCAGGGACGAAGACTACGAGCAGTACTTC
cdr3_aa: CASSLAVVRDEDYEQYF

v_call: TRBV28
j_call: TRBJ1-2
d_call: .
clone_size: few
cdr3_nt: TGTGCCAGCAGACAGGGCGTAGACTACACCTTC
cdr3_aa: CASRQGVDYTF

v_call: TRBV6-5
j_call: TRBJ2-4
d_call: .
clone_size: .
cdr3_nt: TGTGCCAGCAGACTCGACAGGTCCACCCAAAACATTCAGTACTTC
cdr3_aa: CASRLDRSTQNIQYF

v_call: TRBV6-5
j_call: TRBJ2-1
d_call: TRBD2
clone_size: few
cdr3_nt: TGTGCCAGCAGATATCAAAGCGGGGGTGAGCAGTTCTTC
cdr3_aa: CASRYQSGGEQFF

v_call: TRBV7-2
j_call: TRBJ2-1
d_call: .
clone_size: few
cdr3_nt: TGTGCCAGCAGCCCCTCAGTGGCGAGCTCCTACAATGAGCAGTTCTTC
cdr3_aa: CASSPSVASSYNEQFF

v_call: TRBV28
j_call: TRBJ2-7
d_call: TRBD2
clone_size: .
cdr3_nt: TGTGCCAGCACCACGGGAGGACTAGCGGACACCTCCTACGAGCAGTACTTC
cdr3_aa: CASTTGGLADTSYEQYF

v_call: TRBV27
j_call: TRBJ2-7
d_call: TRBD1
clone_size: .
cdr3_nt: TGTGCCAGCAGCCTGACGGTAGGGACAGGGGGGAACGAGCAGTACTTC
cdr3_aa: CASSLTVGTGGNEQYF

v_call: TRBV6-2/TRBV6-3
j_call: TRBJ2-1
d_call: .
clone_size: .
cdr3_nt: TGTGCCAGCAGTTACTCGACAGCGGAACAGTTCTTC
cdr3_aa: CASSYSTAEQFF

v_call: TRBV6-2/TRBV6-3
j_call: TRBJ2-1
d_call: .
clone_size: few
cdr3_nt: TGTGCCAGCGGGGATCCTCCCAATGAGCAGTTCTTC
cdr3_aa: CASGDPPNEQFF

v_call: TRBV7-6
j_call: TRBJ2-7
d_call: .
clone_size: .
cdr3_nt: TGTGCCAGCAGCTTAGGGACGACAGTACGGGGCGAGCAGTACTTC
cdr3_aa: CASSLGTTVRGEQYF

v_call: TRBV4-3
j_call: TRBJ1-4
d_call: .
clone_size: .
cdr3_nt: TGCGCCAGCAGCCAAGATACAACTAATGAAAAACTGTTTTTT
cdr3_aa: CASSQDTTNEKLFF

v_call: TRBV12-3/TRBV12-4
j_call: TRBJ2-7
d_call: .
clone_size: .
cdr3_nt: TGTGCCAGCAGTTTCGGGGGGCCGATCAATAACAATGAGCAGTACTTC
cdr3_aa: CASSFGGPINNNEQYF

v_call: TRBV28
j_call: TRBJ2-7
d_call: TRBD1
clone_size: .
cdr3_nt: TGTGCCAGCAGTTCGGCGGGGACAGGCAGAAGCGAGCAGTACTTC
cdr3_aa: CASSSAGTGRSEQYF

v_call: TRBV20-1
j_call: TRBJ1-2
d_call: .
clone_size: few
cdr3_nt: TGCAGTGCTAGAGATCTTAACCGAGGGGAAGGCTACACCTTC
cdr3_aa: CSARDLNRGEGYTF

v_call: TRBV6-5
j_call: TRBJ1-5
d_call: .
clone_size: .
cdr3_nt: TGTGCCAGCAGCCATGACAGGACTAGCAATCAGCCCCAGCATTTT
cdr3_aa: CASSHDRTSNQPQHF

v_call: TRBV20-1
j_call: TRBJ2-1
d_call: .
clone_size: .
cdr3_nt: TGCAGTGCTACCGTTGGGAGAGAGCAGTTCTTC
cdr3_aa: CSATVGREQFF

v_call: TRBV20-1
j_call: TRBJ2-5
d_call: TRBD2
clone_size: few
cdr3_nt: TGCAGTGCTACTAGCGGGGGGGGAGAGACCCAGTACTTC
cdr3_aa: CSATSGGGETQYF

v_call: TRBV5-1
j_call: TRBJ2-6
d_call: TRBD2
clone_size: few
cdr3_nt: TGCGCCAGCAGCTTGGAAGGTTTTCCGGGGGGAGCTGGGGCCAACGTCCTGACTTTC
cdr3_aa: CASSLEGFPGGAGANVLTF

v_call: TRBV4-3
j_call: TRBJ2-5
d_call: TRBD2
clone_size: .
cdr3_nt: TGCGCCAGCAGCCAAGGAAGCGGGGGGTACCAAGAGACCCAGTACTTC
cdr3_aa: CASSQGSGGYQETQYF

v_call: TRBV4-1
j_call: TRBJ1-1
d_call: .
clone_size: .
cdr3_nt: TGCGCCAGCAGCCATGGGACGGGAGTAACTGAAGCTTTCTTT
cdr3_aa: CASSHGTGVTEAFF

v_call: TRBV2
j_call: TRBJ2-5
d_call: TRBD2
clone_size: .
cdr3_nt: TGTGCCAGCAGTAAAACAGGATCGGGGGGAAAAGAGACCCAGTACTTC
cdr3_aa: CASSKTGSGGKETQYF

v_call: TRBV13
j_call: TRBJ1-1
d_call: TRBD1
clone_size: .
cdr3_nt: TGTGCCAGCAGCCCCGGACAGGGCGCCGGAGAAGCTTTCTTT
cdr3_aa: CASSPGQGAGEAFF

v_call: TRBV20-1
j_call: TRBJ1-2
d_call: .
clone_size: .
cdr3_nt: TGCAGTGCTAGAGAACATGGCAGGGTGGACTATGGCTACACCTTC
cdr3_aa: CSAREHGRVDYGYTF

v_call: TRBV24-1
j_call: TRBJ2-5
d_call: TRBD1
clone_size: few
cdr3_nt: TGTGCCACCTCACAAAGGGGGCCGCAAGAGACCCAGTACTTC
cdr3_aa: CATSQRGPQETQYF

v_call: TRBV9
j_call: TRBJ1-5
d_call: .
clone_size: few
cdr3_nt: TGTGCCAGCAGCGTATCCGGGGCGCGATCTCAGCCCCAGCATTTT
cdr3_aa: CASSVSGARSQPQHF

v_call: TRBV10-2
j_call: TRBJ2-4
d_call: .
clone_size: .
cdr3_nt: TGCGCCAGCAGTGTAGCGCCGGGAGAAAACATTCAGTACTTC
cdr3_aa: CASSVAPGENIQYF

v_call: TRBV12-1
j_call: TRBJ2-3
d_call: .
clone_size: .
cdr3_nt: TGTGCCAGCAGCTTCGGCCTTAGAAATACCTTCCCCGACCGGGTCTGGACAGATACGCAGTATTTT
cdr3_aa: CASSFGLRNTFPDRVWTDTQYF

v_call: TRBV20-1
j_call: TRBJ1-1
d_call: TRBD1
clone_size: .
cdr3_nt: TGCAGTGCTAGCCGACAGGGAGGGCGCCTGGCTGAAGCTTTCTTT
cdr3_aa: CSASRQGGRLAEAFF

v_call: TRBV9
j_call: TRBJ2-3
d_call: .
clone_size: .
cdr3_nt: TGTGCCAGCAGCGTAGGCGCGGGGTCTCTCACAGATACGCAGTATTTT
cdr3_aa: CASSVGAGSLTDTQYF